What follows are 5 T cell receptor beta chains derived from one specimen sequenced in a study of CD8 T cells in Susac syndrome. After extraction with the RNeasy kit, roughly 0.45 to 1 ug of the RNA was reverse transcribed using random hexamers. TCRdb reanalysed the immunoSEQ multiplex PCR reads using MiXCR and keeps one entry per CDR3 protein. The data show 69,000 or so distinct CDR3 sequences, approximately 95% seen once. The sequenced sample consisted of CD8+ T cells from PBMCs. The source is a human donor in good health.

This chain's CDR3 is CASSQAAVTDTQYF. CDR3 in DNA: TGCGCCAGCAGCCAAGCAGCGGTCACAGATACGCAGTATTTT. This rearrangement joins TRBV4-1 to TRBJ2-3, with TRBD2 as a possible D gene (5 bases). This CDR3 contains 14 residues. Trimming removed 1 base from V and 2 bases from J, with 7 bases in between. Per the germline V gene, CDR1 is MGHRA and CDR2 is YSYEKL.

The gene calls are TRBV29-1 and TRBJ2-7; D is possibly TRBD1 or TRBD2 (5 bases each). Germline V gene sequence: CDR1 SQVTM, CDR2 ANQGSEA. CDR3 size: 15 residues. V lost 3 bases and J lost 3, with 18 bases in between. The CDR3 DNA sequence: TGCAGCGTTGAGGCCCGTTCCGGGGCCAACTACGAGCAGTACTTC. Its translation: CSVEARSGANYEQYF.

CDR3 amino acids: CAAKTGGYGYTF. CDR3 nucleotides: TGTGCCGCAAAGACAGGGGGCTATGGCTACACCTTC. V is TRBV19 and J is TRBJ1-2; TRBD1 agrees at 9 bases. Germline trimming cut 11 bases from V and 4 bases from J; bases unmatched to any gene: 5. The CDR3 is 12 amino acids. Germline V gives CDR1 LNHDA, CDR2 SQIVND (reference sequence).

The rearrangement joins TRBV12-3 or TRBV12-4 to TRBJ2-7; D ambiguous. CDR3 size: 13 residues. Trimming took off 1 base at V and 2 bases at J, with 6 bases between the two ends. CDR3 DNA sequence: TGTGCCAGCAGTTTAGGCGGAACCTACGAGCAGTACTTC. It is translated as CASSLGGTYEQYF.

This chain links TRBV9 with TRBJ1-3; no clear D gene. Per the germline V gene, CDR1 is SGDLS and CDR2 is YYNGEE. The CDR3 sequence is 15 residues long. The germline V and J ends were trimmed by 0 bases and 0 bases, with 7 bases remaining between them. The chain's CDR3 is CASSVGDGSGNTIYF. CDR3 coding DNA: TGTGCCAGCAGCGTAGGAGACGGCTCTGGAAACACCATATATTTT.